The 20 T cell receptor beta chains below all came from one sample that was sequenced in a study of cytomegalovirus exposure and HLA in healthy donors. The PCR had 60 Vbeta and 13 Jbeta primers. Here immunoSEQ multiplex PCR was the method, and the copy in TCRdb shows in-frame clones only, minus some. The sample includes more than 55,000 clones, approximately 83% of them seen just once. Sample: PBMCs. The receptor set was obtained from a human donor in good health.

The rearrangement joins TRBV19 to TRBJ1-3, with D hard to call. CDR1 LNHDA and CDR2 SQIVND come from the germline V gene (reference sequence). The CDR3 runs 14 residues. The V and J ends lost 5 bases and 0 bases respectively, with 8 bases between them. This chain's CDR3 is CASSRGISGNTIYF. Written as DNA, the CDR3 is TGTGCCAGTAGTCGCGGGATCTCTGGAAACACCATATATTTT. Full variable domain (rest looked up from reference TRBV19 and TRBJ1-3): DGGITQSPKYLFRKEGQNVTLSCEQNLNHDAMYWYRQDPGQGLRLIYYSQIVNDFQKGDIAEGYSVSREKKESFPLTVTSAQKNPTAFYLCASSRGISGNTIYFGEGSWLTVV.

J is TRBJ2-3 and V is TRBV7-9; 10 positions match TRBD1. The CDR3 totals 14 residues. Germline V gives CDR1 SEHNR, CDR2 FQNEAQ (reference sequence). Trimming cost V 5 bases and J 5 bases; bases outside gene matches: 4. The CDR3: CASSLDRGIDTQYF. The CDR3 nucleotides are TGTGCCAGCAGCCTGGACAGGGGGATAGATACGCAGTATTTT. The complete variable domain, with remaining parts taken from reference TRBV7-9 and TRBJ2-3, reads DTGVSQNPRHKITKRGQNVTFRCDPISEHNRLYWYRQTLGQGPEFLTYFQNEAQLEKSRLLSDRFSAERPKGSFSTLEIQRTEQGDSAMYLCASSLDRGIDTQYFGPGTRLTVL.

The DNA for the CDR3 is TGTGCCAGCAGCTTAGCTAGCGGCCCCAGCACAGATACGCAGTATTTT. This gives the protein CASSLASGPSTDTQYF. The chain joins TRBV7-6 to TRBJ2-3; D is possibly TRBD2 (6 bases). Germline assignment: CDR1 SGHVS and CDR2 FNYEAQ. Deletions cut 0 bases from V and 0 bases from J, with 10 bases between. The CDR3 spans 16 residues.

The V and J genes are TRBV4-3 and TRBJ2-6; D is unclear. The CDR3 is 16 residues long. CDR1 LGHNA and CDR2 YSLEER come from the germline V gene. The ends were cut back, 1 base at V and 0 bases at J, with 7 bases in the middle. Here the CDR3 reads CASSQVVLSGANVLTF. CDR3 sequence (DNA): TGCGCCAGCAGCCAAGTAGTCCTCTCTGGGGCCAACGTCCTGACTTTC.

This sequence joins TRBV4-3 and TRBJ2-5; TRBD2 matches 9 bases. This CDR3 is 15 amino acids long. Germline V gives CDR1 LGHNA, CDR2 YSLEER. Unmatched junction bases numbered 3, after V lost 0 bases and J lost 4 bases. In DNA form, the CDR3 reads TGCGCCAGCAGCCAAGAGCGGGGGGGTGGAGAGACCCAGTACTTC. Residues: CASSQERGGGETQYF.

CDR3 protein: CASSLELASTDTQYF. CDR3 sequence (DNA): TGTGCCAGCAGTTTGGAGCTAGCCAGCACAGATACGCAGTATTTT. This chain uses TRBV27 with TRBJ2-3; D might be TRBD2 (5 bases). The CDR3 runs to 15 residues. V lost 3 bases and J lost 0, with 10 bases in between. Looked up from germline, CDR1 is MNHEY and CDR2 is SMNVEV (reference sequence).

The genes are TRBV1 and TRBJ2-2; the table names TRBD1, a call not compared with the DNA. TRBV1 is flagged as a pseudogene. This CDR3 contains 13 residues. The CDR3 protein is CTSLRGGTGELFF. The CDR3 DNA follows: TGCACCAGCCTTCGAGGGGGCACCGGGGAGCTGTTTTTT.

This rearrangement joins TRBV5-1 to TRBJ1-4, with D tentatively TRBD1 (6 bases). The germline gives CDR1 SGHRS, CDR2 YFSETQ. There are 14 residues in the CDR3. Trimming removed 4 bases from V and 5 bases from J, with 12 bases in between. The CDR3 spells CASSPGGPNEKLFF. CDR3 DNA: TGCGCCAGCAGCCCTGGGGGCCCGAATGAAAAACTGTTTTTT.

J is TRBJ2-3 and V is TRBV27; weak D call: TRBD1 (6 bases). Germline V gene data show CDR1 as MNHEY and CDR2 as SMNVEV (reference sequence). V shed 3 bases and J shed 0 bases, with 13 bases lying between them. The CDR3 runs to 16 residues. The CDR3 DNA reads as TGTGCCAGCAGTTTCCAAACAGGGCCGAGCACAGATACGCAGTATTTT. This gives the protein CASSFQTGPSTDTQYF.

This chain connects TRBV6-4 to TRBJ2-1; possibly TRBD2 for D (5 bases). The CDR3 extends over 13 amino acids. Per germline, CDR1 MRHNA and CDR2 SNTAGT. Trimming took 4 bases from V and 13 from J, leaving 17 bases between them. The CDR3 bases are TGTGCCAGCAGTGTCTTCCTTCGGGGAGAACAGTTCTTC. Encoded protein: CASSVFLRGEQFF.

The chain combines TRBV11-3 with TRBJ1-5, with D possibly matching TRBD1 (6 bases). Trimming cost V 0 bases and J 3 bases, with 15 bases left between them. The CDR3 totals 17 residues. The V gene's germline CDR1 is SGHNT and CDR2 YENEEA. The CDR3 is CASSLDRGIVHNQPQHF. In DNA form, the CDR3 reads TGTGCCAGCAGCTTAGATAGGGGGATCGTCCACAATCAGCCCCAGCATTTT.

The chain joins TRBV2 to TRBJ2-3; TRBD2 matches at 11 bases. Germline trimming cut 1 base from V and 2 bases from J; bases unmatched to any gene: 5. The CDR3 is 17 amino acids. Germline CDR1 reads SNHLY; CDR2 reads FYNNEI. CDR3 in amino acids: CASSEGTSGRYTDTQYF. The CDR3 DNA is TGTGCCAGCAGTGAAGGGACTAGCGGGCGATACACAGATACGCAGTATTTT. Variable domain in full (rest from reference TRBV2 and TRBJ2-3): EPEVTQTPSHQVTQMGQEVILRCVPISNHLYFYWYRQILGQKVEFLVSFYNNEISEKSEIFDDQFSVERPDGSNFTLKIRSTKLEDSAMYFCASSEGTSGRYTDTQYFGPGTRLTVL.

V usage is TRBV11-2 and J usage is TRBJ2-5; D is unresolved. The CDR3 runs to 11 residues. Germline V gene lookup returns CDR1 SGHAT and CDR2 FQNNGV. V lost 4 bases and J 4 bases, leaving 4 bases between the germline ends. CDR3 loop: CASSYGETQYF. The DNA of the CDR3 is TGTGCCAGCAGCTACGGAGAGACCCAGTACTTC.

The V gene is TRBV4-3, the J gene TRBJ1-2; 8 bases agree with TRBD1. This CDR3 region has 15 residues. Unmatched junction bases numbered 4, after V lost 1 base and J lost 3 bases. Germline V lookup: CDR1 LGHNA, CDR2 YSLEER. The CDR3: CASSQGTGFDYGYTF. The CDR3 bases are TGCGCCAGCAGCCAAGGGACAGGGTTCGACTATGGCTACACCTTC.

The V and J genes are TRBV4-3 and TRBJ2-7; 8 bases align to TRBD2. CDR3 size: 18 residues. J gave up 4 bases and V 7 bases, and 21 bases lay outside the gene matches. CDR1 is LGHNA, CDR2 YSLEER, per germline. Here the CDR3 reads CASIYSDGGGLGCYEQYF. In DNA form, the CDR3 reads TGCGCCAGCATTTATTCGGACGGGGGGGGGCTCGGATGTTACGAGCAGTACTTC.

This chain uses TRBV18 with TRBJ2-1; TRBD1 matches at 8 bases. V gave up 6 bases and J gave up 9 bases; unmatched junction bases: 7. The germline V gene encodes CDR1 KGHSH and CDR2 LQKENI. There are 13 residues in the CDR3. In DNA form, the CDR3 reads TGTGCCAGCTCCGTTACGACAGGGGTTGAGCAGTTCTTC. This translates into CASSVTTGVEQFF.

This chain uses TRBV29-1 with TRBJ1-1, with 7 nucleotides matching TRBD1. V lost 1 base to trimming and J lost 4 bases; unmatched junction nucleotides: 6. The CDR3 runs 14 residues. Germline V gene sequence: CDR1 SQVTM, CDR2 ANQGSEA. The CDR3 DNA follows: TGCAGCGTTGAAGGTGACAGGGATTTCACTGAAGCTTTCTTT. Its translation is CSVEGDRDFTEAFF. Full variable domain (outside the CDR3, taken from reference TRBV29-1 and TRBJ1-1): SAVISQKPSRDICQRGTSLTIQCQVDSQVTMMFWYRQQPGQSLTLIATANQGSEATYESGFVIDKFPISRPNLTFSTLTVSNMSPEDSSIYLCSVEGDRDFTEAFFGQGTRLTVV.

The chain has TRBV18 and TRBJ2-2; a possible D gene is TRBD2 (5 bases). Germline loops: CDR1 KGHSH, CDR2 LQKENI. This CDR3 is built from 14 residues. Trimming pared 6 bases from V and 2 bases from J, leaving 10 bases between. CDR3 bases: TGTGCCAGCTCGCGGACTCCTAACACCGGGGAGCTGTTTTTT. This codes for CASSRTPNTGELFF.

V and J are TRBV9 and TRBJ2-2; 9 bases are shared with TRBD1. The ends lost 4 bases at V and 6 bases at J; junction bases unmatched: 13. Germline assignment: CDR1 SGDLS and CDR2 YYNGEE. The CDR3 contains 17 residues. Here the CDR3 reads CASSHLGDRVEPGELFF. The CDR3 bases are TGTGCCAGCAGCCACTTAGGGGACAGGGTAGAGCCCGGGGAGCTGTTTTTT.

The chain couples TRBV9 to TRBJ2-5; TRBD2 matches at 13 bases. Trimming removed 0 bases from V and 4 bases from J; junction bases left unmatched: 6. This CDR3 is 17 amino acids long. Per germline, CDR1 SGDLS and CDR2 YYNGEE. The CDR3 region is CASSVVGLAGVRETQYF. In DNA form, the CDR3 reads TGTGCCAGCAGCGTAGTTGGACTAGCGGGAGTCAGAGAGACCCAGTACTTC.